These 21 T cell receptor beta chains share one sample of origin, sequenced in a study of CD8+CD57+ T cells in acquired aplastic anemia. Previously, flow cytometry had revealed CD8+CD57+ cell expansion in the patients chosen for sequencing. CDR3 and TCR beta VDJ profiling relied on genomic DNA as the template. TCRdb reprocessed the reads via MiXCR and lists one record per CDR3 protein. The sample lists around 430,000 distinct CDR3 sequences, under 40% seen once, with nearly 0.85% in the top ten. The sequenced sample was sorted CD4+, CD8+, or CD8+CD57+ T cells (not recorded which) from PBMCs. Receptors were obtained from a human donor with aplastic anemia.

The V and J genes are TRBV19 and TRBJ2-1, with TRBD1 matching 9 bases. This CDR3 spans 16 amino acids. Germline lookup yields CDR1 LNHDA and CDR2 SQIVND (reference sequence). J gave up 6 bases and V 3 bases, and 9 bases lay outside the gene matches. The CDR3 DNA reads as TGTGCCAGTAGTATCTGGGACAGGGTATGGGGCAATGAGCAGTTCTTC. Encoded protein: CASSIWDRVWGNEQFF. Full variable domain (remainder filled in from reference TRBV19 and TRBJ2-1): DGGITQSPKYLFRKEGQNVTLSCEQNLNHDAMYWYRQDPGQGLRLIYYSQIVNDFQKGDIAEGYSVSREKKESFPLTVTSAQKNPTAFYLCASSIWDRVWGNEQFFGPGTRLTVL.

At least ten counts were recorded for this clonotype. The chain recombines TRBV19 with TRBJ2-5, with 10 bases fitting TRBD1. In germline, CDR1 is LNHDA, CDR2 SQIVND (reference sequence). V was clipped by 9 bases and J by 5 bases; unmatched bases: 12. This CDR3 spans 15 amino acids. CDR3 nucleotides: TGTGCCAGCCAGTCTATGTGGGGACAGGGGGAGACCCAGTACTTC. Translating it yields CASQSMWGQGETQYF.

The chain carries TRBV20-1 and TRBJ1-5; TRBD1 agrees at 9 bases. Germline-derived CDR1 and CDR2 are DFQATT and SNEGSKA (reference sequence). CDR3 size: 15 residues. The junction had 8 bases not matched to a gene; V was cut back by 6 bases and J by 2 bases. The CDR3 is CSARDRVVGNQPQHF. CDR3 coding DNA: TGCAGTGCCAGGGACAGGGTAGTGGGCAATCAGCCCCAGCATTTT.

This sequence joins TRBV11-2 and TRBJ2-1; TRBD2 aligns across 8 bases. From germline, CDR1 is SGHAT and CDR2 FQNNGV. CDR3 length: 16 residues. V shed 6 bases, J shed 5 bases, and the junction held 12 bases outside the gene matches. This CDR3 reads CASRARSGLGDNEQFF. CDR3 DNA sequence: TGTGCCAGCAGAGCCCGCTCGGGACTAGGCGACAATGAGCAGTTCTTC.

As regards this clonotype: A read error may explain this, as a much larger clone is one base away. V and J are TRBV7-2 and TRBJ2-1; D unclear. This CDR3 comprises 11 residues. Trimming stripped 7 bases from V and 8 bases from J, with 9 bases between. CDR1 SGHTA and CDR2 FQGNSA come from the germline V gene. The CDR3 coding sequence is TGTGCCAGCAACGGGTTTCATGAGCAGTTCTTC. Translating gives CASNGFHEQFF.

Only a few counts were recorded for this clonotype. The rearrangement uses TRBV20-1 and TRBJ2-1; 10 bases line up with TRBD2. Trimming at V came to 0 bases and at J to 6 bases, leaving 5 bases not matched to a gene. The CDR3 loop spans 15 amino acids. CDR1 and CDR2 from the germline V gene are DFQATT and SNEGSKA (reference sequence). The DNA for the CDR3 is TGCAGTGCTAGAGAAAAGAGACTAGCGGGCAATGAGCAGTTCTTC. It is translated as CSAREKRLAGNEQFF.

This chain joins TRBV9 and TRBJ2-1; TRBD2 matches at 8 bases. Germline CDR1 and CDR2: SGDLS and YYNGEE. The CDR3 is 15 residues long. The junction had 10 bases not matched to a gene; V was cut back by 4 bases and J by 7 bases. CDR3 in amino acids: CASSPRSGGANEQFF. The CDR3 coding sequence is TGTGCCAGCAGCCCGCGGAGCGGGGGAGCTAATGAGCAGTTCTTC.

V usage is TRBV9 and J usage is TRBJ2-4, with D tentatively TRBD1 or TRBD2 (6 bases each). Per the germline V gene, CDR1 is SGDLS and CDR2 is YYNGEE. CDR3 size: 14 residues. The V end was cut by 3 bases, the J end by 5 bases, with 12 bases between. The CDR3 sequence is CASSAGAGENIQYF. CDR3 sequence (DNA): TGTGCCAGCAGCGCGGGGGCTGGTGAAAACATTCAGTACTTC.

This clonotype was seen many times. V is TRBV7-8 and J is TRBJ2-7; the D is unclear. V was clipped by 5 bases and J by 1 base, with 15 bases between them. The germline CDR1 and CDR2 sequences are SGHVS and FQNEAQ. This CDR3 is built from 15 residues. The CDR3 spells CASSPSRLQSYEQYF. CDR3 sequence (DNA): TGTGCCAGCAGCCCAAGCAGGCTCCAATCCTACGAGCAGTACTTC. The full variable domain, with the rest looked up from reference TRBV7-8 and TRBJ2-7, is GAGVSQSPRYKVAKRGQDVALRCDPISGHVSLFWYQQALGQGPEFLTYFQNEAQLDKSGLPSDRFFAERPEGSVSTLKIQRTQQEDSAVYLCASSPSRLQSYEQYFGPGTRLTVT.

This clonotype was counted ten times or more. The chain carries TRBV29-1 and TRBJ1-1, with D uncertain. The V gene lost 0 bases and the J gene lost 6 bases, with 11 bases spanning the gap. In germline, CDR1 is SQVTM, CDR2 ANQGSEA. The CDR3 is made up of 13 amino acids. In nucleotides, the CDR3 is TGCAGCGTTGAAGACATGGACCACCCTGAAGCTTTCTTT. Protein product: CSVEDMDHPEAFF.

This clonotype was seen a single time. The chain joins TRBV6-5 to TRBJ2-5; 8 bases are a match to TRBD2. The CDR3 length is 17 residues. J was trimmed by 4 bases and V by 2 bases; bases with no gene match: 12. Germline loops: CDR1 MNHEY, CDR2 SVGAGI. The CDR3 here is CASSYIGLAIRRETQYF. The CDR3 nucleotides read TGTGCCAGCAGTTACATCGGACTAGCCATACGAAGAGAGACCCAGTACTTC.

The table lists this clonotype with many counts. The rearrangement uses TRBV10-3 and TRBJ2-7, with 10 nucleotides matching TRBD1. The CDR3 has 14 residues. The germline CDR1 and CDR2 sequences are ENHRY and SYGVKD. With V trimmed by 6 bases and J by 5 bases, 7 bases remained unmatched. The CDR3 DNA reads as TGTGCCATCAGGCCGGGACAGGGGATCCACGAGCAGTACTTC. It is translated as CAIRPGQGIHEQYF.

This clonotype was detected only once. CDR3 amino acids: CASSSGREGRRYSPLHF. The CDR3 DNA follows: TGTGCCAGCAGTTCCGGTAGAGAGGGCAGGCGGTATTCACCCCTCCACTTT. This rearrangement joins TRBV27 to TRBJ1-6; no reliable D call. Trimming removed 4 bases from V and 8 bases from J, with 21 bases in between. CDR1 is MNHEY, CDR2 SMNVEV, per germline (reference sequence). This CDR3 contains 17 residues.

Only a few counts were recorded for this clonotype. A much larger clone lies a single base off, so this may be a read error. V is TRBV20-1 and J is TRBJ1-6; possible D gene TRBD1, 5 bases. Per the germline V gene, CDR1 is DFQATT and CDR2 is SNEGSKA (reference sequence). The CDR3 length is 13 residues. The CDR3: CGARGEEGSPLHF. CDR3 nucleotides: TGCGGTGCTAGGGGAGAGGAGGGTTCACCCCTCCACTTT.

This chain uses TRBV27 with TRBJ2-7; perhaps TRBD1 as D (5 bases). Trimming cost V 6 bases and J 4 bases, with 16 bases left between them. CDR1 and CDR2 from the germline V gene are MNHEY and SMNVEV (reference sequence). CDR3 length equals 14 residues. CDR3 bases: TGTGCCAGCAGAAGGGGAAACAGCCTATACGAGCAGTACTTC. This sequence encodes CASRRGNSLYEQYF.

At least ten counts were recorded for this clonotype. The J gene is TRBJ1-2, the V gene TRBV2, with TRBD1 matching 9 bases. The ends lost 6 bases at V and 1 base at J; junction bases unmatched: 6. Germline loops: CDR1 SNHLY, CDR2 FYNNEI. The CDR3 loop spans 15 amino acids. The CDR3 loop is CASRKGQGFNYGYTF. In nucleotides, the CDR3 is TGTGCCAGCAGAAAAGGACAGGGGTTTAACTATGGCTACACCTTC. Supplemented by reference TRBV2 and TRBJ1-2, the full variable domain reads EPEVTQTPSHQVTQMGQEVILRCVPISNHLYFYWYRQILGQKVEFLVSFYNNEISEKSEIFDDQFSVERPDGSNFTLKIRSTKLEDSAMYFCASRKGQGFNYGYTFGSGTRLTVV.

This clonotype has just a few counts. Possible read error: a much larger clone is one base away. The V gene is TRBV2, the J gene TRBJ2-7; the D call may be TRBD1 or TRBD2 (5 bases each). The CDR3 runs to 10 residues. V was pared by 8 bases and J by 3 bases, with 5 bases between. The V gene's germline CDR1 is SNHLY and CDR2 FYNNEI. CDR3 region: CASGGYEQYF. The CDR3 DNA is TGTGCCAGCGGGGGCTACGAGCAGTACTTC.

V usage is TRBV2 and J usage is TRBJ1-1, with TRBD1 as a possible D gene (5 bases). Trimming removed 2 bases at V and 3 bases at J, with 13 bases between. This CDR3 has 15 residues. Per germline, CDR1 SNHLY and CDR2 FYNNEI. The CDR3 here is CASSEWGGMDTEAFF. CDR3 DNA: TGTGCCAGCAGTGAATGGGGCGGCATGGACACTGAAGCTTTCTTT.

The chain joins TRBV3-1 to TRBJ1-1; TRBD1 might be the D (5 bases). V was trimmed by 5 bases and J by 8 bases, leaving 18 bases between them. CDR1 and CDR2 from the germline V gene are LGHDT and YNNKEL (reference sequence). The CDR3 length is 14 residues. The CDR3 DNA reads as TGTGCCAGCAGCATCCTCGAATGGAAGGGGGAAGCTTTCTTT. It specifies CASSILEWKGEAFF.

This clonotype was observed at least ten times. CDR3 residues: CASRRAGLNTGELFF. The CDR3 nucleotides read TGCGCCAGCAGGCGAGCTGGGTTGAACACCGGGGAGCTGTTTTTT. The chain links TRBV10-2 to TRBJ2-2; D is ambiguous. V was clipped by 6 bases and J by 1 base, with 12 bases between them. The CDR3 has 15 amino acids. The germline V gene has CDR1 WSHSY and CDR2 SAAADI.

This clonotype was observed a handful of times. The chain has TRBV2 and TRBJ1-1; D possibly corresponds to TRBD1 (5 bases). V was clipped by 5 bases and J by 4 bases, with 23 bases between them. The CDR3 is 17 amino acids. From germline, CDR1 is SNHLY and CDR2 FYNNEI. CDR3 sequence: CASSMRDVFTWPTEAFF. CDR3 coding DNA: TGTGCCAGCAGTATGAGGGACGTCTTCACGTGGCCCACTGAAGCTTTCTTT.